The entry below describes one T cell receptor beta chain. This entry comes from a study of blood T cell repertoires in COVID-19. Study at large: Samples taken during acute and convalescent COVID-19 were collected in the United States, Italy and Spain. Nucleic acid was either cDNA or gDNA, and it came from T cells, B-cell-depleted T cells, or PBMCs.

TCRdb's copy holds only in-frame clones and misses some; the assay was immunoSEQ multiplex PCR. This repertoire shows 95,000 to 150,000 clones, about 88% found once; its top ten account for about 1.5%. The specimen sequenced was peripheral blood. The clonotype originates from a human donor in a cohort sampled during active COVID-19.

This CDR3 is CASSPQGVGHYGYTF. CDR3 DNA: TGTGCCAGCAGCCCTCAGGGTGTGGGTCACTATGGCTACACCTTC. V usage is TRBV5-4 and J usage is TRBJ1-2; D might be TRBD1 (5 bases). CDR3 length equals 15 residues. Germline CDR1 is SGHNT and CDR2 is YYREEE (reference sequence). Trimming removed 4 bases at V and 3 bases at J, with 16 bases between.